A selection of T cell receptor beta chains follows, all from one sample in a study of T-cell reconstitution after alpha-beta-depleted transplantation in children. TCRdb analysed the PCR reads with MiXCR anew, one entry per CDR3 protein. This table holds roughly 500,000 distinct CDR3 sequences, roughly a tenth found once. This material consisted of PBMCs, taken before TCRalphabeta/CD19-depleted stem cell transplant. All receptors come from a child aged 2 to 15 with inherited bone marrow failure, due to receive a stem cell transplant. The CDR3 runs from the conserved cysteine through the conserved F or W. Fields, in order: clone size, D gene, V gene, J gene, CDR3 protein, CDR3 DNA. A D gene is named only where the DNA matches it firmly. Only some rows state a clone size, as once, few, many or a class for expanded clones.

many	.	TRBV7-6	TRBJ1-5	CASSLYGTRSNQPQHF	TGTGCCAGCAGCTTATATGGGACACGCAGCAATCAGCCCCAGCATTTT
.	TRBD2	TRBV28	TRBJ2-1	CASSSRTSGRVSYNEQFF	TGTGCCAGCAGTTCGAGGACTAGCGGGAGAGTTTCCTACAATGAGCAGTTCTTC
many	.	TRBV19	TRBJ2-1	CASSIFNEQFF	TGTGCCAGTAGTATATTCAATGAGCAGTTCTTC
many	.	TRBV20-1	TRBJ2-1	CSARDGRGRNEQFF	TGCAGTGCTAGAGACGGGAGAGGGAGAAATGAGCAGTTCTTC
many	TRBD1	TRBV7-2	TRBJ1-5	CASSPKTGGDDQPQHF	TGTGCCAGCAGCCCAAAGACAGGGGGCGACGATCAGCCCCAGCATTTT
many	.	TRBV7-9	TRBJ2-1	CASRAIINEQFF	TGTGCCAGCAGGGCCATAATCAATGAGCAGTTCTTC
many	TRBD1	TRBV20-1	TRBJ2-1	CSALGQGLYNEQFF	TGCAGTGCCCTAGGACAGGGATTATACAATGAGCAGTTCTTC
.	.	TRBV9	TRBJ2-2	CASSVARQGGELFF	TGTGCCAGCAGCGTAGCGAGGCAAGGCGGGGAGCTGTTTTTT
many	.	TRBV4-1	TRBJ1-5	CASSQDPTYNQPQHF	TGCGCCAGCAGCCAAGACCCAACCTACAATCAGCCCCAGCATTTT
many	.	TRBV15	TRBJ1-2	CATSRDKTVGGYTF	TGTGCCACCAGCAGAGATAAGACCGTGGGAGGCTACACCTTC
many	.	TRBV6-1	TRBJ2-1	CASTRVPNEQFF	TGTGCCAGCACCCGAGTACCCAATGAGCAGTTCTTC
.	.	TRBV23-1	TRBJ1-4	CASRRNEKLFF	TGCGCCAGCAGAAGGAATGAAAAACTGTTTTTT
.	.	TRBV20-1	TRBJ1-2	CSAQGGSYTF	TGCAGTGCCCAGGGCGGGAGCTACACCTTC
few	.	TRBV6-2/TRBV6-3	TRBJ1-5	CASSYHPTGTDSNQPQHF	TGTGCCAGCAGTTACCATCCAACAGGGACCGATAGCAATCAGCCCCAGCATTTT
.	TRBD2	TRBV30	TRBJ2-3	CAWNWREVTDTQYF	TGTGCCTGGAATTGGCGGGAGGTCACAGATACGCAGTATTTT
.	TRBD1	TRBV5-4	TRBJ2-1	CAEGQRHNEQFF	TGTGCCGAGGGACAGCGACACAATGAGCAGTTCTTC
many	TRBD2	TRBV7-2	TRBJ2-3	CASSLVAGGRTDTQYF	TGTGCCAGCAGCCTAGTAGCGGGAGGGAGGACAGATACGCAGTATTTT
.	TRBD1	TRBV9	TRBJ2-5	CASSVDPTGAGETQYF	TGTGCCAGCAGCGTAGACCCGACAGGGGCTGGAGAGACCCAGTACTTC
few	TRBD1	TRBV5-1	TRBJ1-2	CASSFQGAGGYTF	TGCGCCAGCAGCTTCCAGGGGGCTGGAGGCTACACCTTC
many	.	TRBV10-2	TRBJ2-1	CASSGLQRATYNEQFF	TGCGCCAGCAGTGGCCTGCAGCGGGCCACCTACAATGAGCAGTTCTTC
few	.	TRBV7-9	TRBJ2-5	CASSLRDGGGETQYF	TGTGCCAGCAGCTTAAGAGACGGCGGAGGGGAGACCCAGTACTTC
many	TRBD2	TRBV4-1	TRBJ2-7	CASSQDPGGIFYEQYF	TGCGCCAGCAGCCAAGATCCGGGAGGCATCTTCTACGAGCAGTACTTC
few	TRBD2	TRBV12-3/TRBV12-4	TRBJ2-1	CASSLGGLAPLDEQFF	TGTGCCAGCAGTTTAGGGGGACTAGCGCCTTTGGATGAGCAGTTCTTC
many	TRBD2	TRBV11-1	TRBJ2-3	CASSPLVLGGNWTSSTDTQYF	TGTGCCAGCAGCCCACTAGTCCTAGGTGGGAATTGGACTAGCAGCACAGATACGCAGTATTTT
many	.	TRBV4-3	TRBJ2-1	CASSRRNQNEQFF	TGCGCCAGCAGCCGGCGGAATCAGAATGAGCAGTTCTTC
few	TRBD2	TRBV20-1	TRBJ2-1	CSASKGLAGGTAYNEQFF	TGCAGTGCTAGTAAGGGTCTAGCGGGAGGGACTGCCTACAATGAGCAGTTCTTC
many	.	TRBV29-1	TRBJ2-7	CSVVIRASYEQYF	TGCAGCGTTGTGATCCGGGCCTCCTACGAGCAGTACTTC
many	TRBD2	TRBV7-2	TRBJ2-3	CASSLGNSGSMADTQYF	TGTGCCAGCAGCTTAGGTAATAGCGGGAGTATGGCAGATACGCAGTATTTT
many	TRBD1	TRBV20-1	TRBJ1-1	CSARSFERGPTEAFF	TGCAGTGCTAGAAGCTTCGAGAGGGGGCCAACTGAAGCTTTCTTT
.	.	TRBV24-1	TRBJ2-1	CATSDRPNNEQFF	TGTGCCACCAGTGATCGACCTAACAATGAGCAGTTCTTC
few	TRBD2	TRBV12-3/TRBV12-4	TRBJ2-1	CASTLLAGDYNEQFF	TGTGCCAGCACCTTACTAGCGGGAGATTACAATGAGCAGTTCTTC
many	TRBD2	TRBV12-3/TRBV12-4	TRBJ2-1	CASSSLADKGNEQFF	TGTGCCAGCAGTTCACTAGCGGATAAAGGAAATGAGCAGTTCTTC
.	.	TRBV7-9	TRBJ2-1	CASSSGVGAGLDEQFF	TGTGCCAGCAGCTCAGGGGTGGGAGCGGGATTGGATGAGCAGTTCTTC
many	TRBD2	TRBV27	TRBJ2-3	CASSSVAGGGDTQYF	TGTGCCAGCAGTTCGGTAGCGGGAGGAGGAGATACGCAGTATTTT
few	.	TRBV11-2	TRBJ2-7	CASSFDISYEQYF	TGTGCCAGCAGCTTCGACATCTCCTACGAGCAGTACTTC
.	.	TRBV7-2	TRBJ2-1	CASSFLGTAGYNEQFF	TGTGCCAGCAGCTTTTTGGGGACCGCTGGCTACAATGAGCAGTTCTTC
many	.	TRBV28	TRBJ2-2	CASSSPEIPTGELFF	TGTGCCAGCAGCTCCCCCGAGATTCCCACCGGGGAGCTGTTTTTT
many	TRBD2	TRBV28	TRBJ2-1	CASSSHRLADEQFF	TGTGCCAGCAGTTCTCATCGACTAGCCGATGAGCAGTTCTTC
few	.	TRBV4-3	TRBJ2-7	CASSQDWPGGYEQYF	TGCGCCAGCAGCCAAGACTGGCCAGGAGGATACGAGCAGTACTTC
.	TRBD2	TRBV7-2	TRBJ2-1	CASSRAGLAGEVEQFF	TGTGCCAGCAGCCGGGCGGGACTAGCGGGAGAGGTTGAGCAGTTCTTC
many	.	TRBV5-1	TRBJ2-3	CASRTGGTHTDTQYF	TGCGCCAGCCGTACTGGTGGTACCCACACAGATACGCAGTATTTT
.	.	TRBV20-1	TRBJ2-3	CSARVPDADTQYF	TGCAGTGCTAGAGTGCCGGACGCAGATACGCAGTATTTT
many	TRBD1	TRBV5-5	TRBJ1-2	CASSSGDRANYGYTF	TGTGCCAGCAGCTCCGGGGACAGAGCTAACTATGGCTACACCTTC
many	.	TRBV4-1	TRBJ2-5	CASSPGRLGGAETQYF	TGCGCCAGCAGCCCTGGTCGACTAGGGGGGGCGGAGACCCAGTACTTC
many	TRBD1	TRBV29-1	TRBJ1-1	CSATGENTEAFF	TGCAGCGCGACAGGGGAGAACACTGAAGCTTTCTTT
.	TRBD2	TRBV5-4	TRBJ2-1	CATKTSEYNEQFF	TGTGCCACCAAAACTAGCGAGTACAATGAGCAGTTCTTC
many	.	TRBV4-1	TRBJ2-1	CASSQNPSTESYNEQFF	TGCGCCAGCAGCCAAAATCCCTCAACGGAATCTTACAATGAGCAGTTCTTC
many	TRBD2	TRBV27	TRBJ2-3	CASSATGTSSTGYTDTQYF	TGTGCCAGCAGTGCAACCGGGACTAGCTCTACCGGGTACACAGATACGCAGTATTTT
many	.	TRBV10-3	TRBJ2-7	CAISDPSFANEQYF	TGTGCCATCAGTGACCCTAGCTTCGCCAACGAGCAGTACTTC
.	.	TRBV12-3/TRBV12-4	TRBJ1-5	CASSPGTSRYQPQHF	TGTGCCAGCAGTCCCGGGACATCCCGTTATCAGCCCCAGCATTTT
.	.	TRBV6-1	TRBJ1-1	CASSEPGRNTDAFF	TGTGCCAGCAGTGAACCTGGACGCAACACTGACGCTTTCTTT